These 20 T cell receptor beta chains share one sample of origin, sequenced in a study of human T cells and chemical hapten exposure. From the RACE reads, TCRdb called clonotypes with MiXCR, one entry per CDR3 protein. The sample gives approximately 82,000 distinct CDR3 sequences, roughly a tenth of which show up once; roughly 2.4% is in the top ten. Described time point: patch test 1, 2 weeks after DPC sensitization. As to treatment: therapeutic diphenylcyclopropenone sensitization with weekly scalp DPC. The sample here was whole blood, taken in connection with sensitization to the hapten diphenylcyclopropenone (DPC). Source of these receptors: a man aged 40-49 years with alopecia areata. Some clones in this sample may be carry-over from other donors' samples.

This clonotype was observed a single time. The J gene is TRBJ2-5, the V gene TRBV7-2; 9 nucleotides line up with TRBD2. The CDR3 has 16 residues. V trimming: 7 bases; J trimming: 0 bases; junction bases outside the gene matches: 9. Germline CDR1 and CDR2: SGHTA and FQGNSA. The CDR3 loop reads CASTPFSSGNQETQYF. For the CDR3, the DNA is TGTGCCAGCACCCCGTTCTCTAGCGGGAACCAAGAGACCCAGTACTTC. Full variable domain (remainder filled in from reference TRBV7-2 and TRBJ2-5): GAGVSQSPSNKVTEKGKDVELRCDPISGHTALYWYRQSLGQGLEFLIYFQGNSAPDKSGLPSDRFSAERTGGSVSTLTIQRTQQEDSAVYLCASTPFSSGNQETQYFGPGTRLLVL.

This CDR3 reads CATSRGGTLYSGNTIYF. The CDR3, as DNA: TGTGCCACCAGCAGAGGGGGAACCCTTTACTCTGGAAACACCATATATTTT. The V gene is TRBV15, the J gene TRBJ1-3; D unresolved. The CDR3 loop spans 17 amino acids. Deletions cut 1 base from V and 0 bases from J, with 13 bases between. CDR1 is LNHNV and CDR2 is YYDKDF in the germline V gene (reference sequence).

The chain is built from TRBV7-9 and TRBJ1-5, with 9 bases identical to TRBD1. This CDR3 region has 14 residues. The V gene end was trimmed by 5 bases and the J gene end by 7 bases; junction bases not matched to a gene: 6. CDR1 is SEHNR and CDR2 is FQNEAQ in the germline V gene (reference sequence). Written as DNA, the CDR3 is TGTGCCAGCAGCCTACAGGGGGCGGAACAGCCCCAGCATTTT. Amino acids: CASSLQGAEQPQHF.

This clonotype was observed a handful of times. The CDR3 DNA follows: TGTGCCAGCAGTTATTGGGGGCTAATGAACACTGAAGCTTTCTTT. This codes for CASSYWGLMNTEAFF. The genes are TRBV6-5 and TRBJ1-1; D is perhaps TRBD1 (6 bases). Germline V lookup: CDR1 MNHEY, CDR2 SVGAGI. The CDR3 has 15 amino acids. Trimming took off 3 bases at V and 0 bases at J, with 11 bases between the two ends.

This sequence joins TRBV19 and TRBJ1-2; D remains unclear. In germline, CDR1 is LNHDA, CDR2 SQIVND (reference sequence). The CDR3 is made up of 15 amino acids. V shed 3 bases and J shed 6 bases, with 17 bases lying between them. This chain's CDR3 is CASSIRTPPEHGYTF. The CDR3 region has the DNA TGTGCCAGTAGTATCCGGACGCCTCCAGAACATGGCTACACCTTC.

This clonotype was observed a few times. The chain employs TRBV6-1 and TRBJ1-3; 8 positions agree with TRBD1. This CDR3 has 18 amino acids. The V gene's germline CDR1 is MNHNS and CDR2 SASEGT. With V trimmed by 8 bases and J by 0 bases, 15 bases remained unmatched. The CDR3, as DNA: TGTGCCAGCCTGGGTATAATGGGACAGGCGCGCTCTGGAAACACCATATATTTT. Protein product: CASLGIMGQARSGNTIYF.

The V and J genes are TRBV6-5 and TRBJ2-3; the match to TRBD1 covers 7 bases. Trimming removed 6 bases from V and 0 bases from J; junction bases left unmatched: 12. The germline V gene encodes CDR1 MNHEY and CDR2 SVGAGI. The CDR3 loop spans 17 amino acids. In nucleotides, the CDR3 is TGTGCCAGCAGAGGATTCCGACAGGGAAAGAGCACAGATACGCAGTATTTT. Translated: CASRGFRQGKSTDTQYF.

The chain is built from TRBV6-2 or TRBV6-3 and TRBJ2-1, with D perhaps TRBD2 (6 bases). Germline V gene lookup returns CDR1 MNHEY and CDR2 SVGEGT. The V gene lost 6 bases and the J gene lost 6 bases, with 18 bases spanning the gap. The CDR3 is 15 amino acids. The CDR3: CASSQLAPPFNEQFF. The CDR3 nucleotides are TGTGCCAGCAGCCAACTAGCACCACCCTTCAATGAGCAGTTCTTC.

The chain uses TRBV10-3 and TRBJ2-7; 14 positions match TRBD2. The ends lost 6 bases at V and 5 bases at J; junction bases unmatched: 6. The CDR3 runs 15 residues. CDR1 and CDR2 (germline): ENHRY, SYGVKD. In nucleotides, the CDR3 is TGTGCCATCAGCGCGACTAGCGGGAGGGCCCACGAGCAGTACGTC. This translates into CAISATSGRAHEQYV.

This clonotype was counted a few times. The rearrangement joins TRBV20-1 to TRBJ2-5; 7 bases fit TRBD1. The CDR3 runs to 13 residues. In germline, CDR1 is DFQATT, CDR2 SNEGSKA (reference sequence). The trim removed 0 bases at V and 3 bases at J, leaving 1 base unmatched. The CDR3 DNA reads TGCAGTGCTAGAGATCAGGGGGAAGAGACCCAGTACTTC. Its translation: CSARDQGEETQYF.

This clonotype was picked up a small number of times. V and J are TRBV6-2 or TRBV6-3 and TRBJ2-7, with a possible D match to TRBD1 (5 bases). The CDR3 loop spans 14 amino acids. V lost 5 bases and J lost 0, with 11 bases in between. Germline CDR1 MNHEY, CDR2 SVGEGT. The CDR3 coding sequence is TGTGCCAGCAGTAGCCTCAGGGACTCCTACGAGCAGTACTTC. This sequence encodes CASSSLRDSYEQYF.

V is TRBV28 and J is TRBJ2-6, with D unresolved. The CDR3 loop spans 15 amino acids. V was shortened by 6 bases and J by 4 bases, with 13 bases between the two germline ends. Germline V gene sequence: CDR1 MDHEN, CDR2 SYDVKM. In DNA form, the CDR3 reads TGTGCCAGCAGCTCTTCCCTTTACGGGGCCAACGTCCTGACTTTC. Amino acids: CASSSSLYGANVLTF.

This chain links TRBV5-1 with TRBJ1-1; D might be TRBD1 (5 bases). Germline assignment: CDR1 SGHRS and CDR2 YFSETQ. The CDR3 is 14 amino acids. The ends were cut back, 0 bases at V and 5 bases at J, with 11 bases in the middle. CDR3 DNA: TGCGCCAGCAGCTTGGACAAACCAGGGACTGAAGCTTTCTTT. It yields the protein CASSLDKPGTEAFF.

The CDR3 region is CASSLDSGDLSYEQYF. The CDR3 DNA reads TGTGCCAGCAGCTTAGATTCTGGGGATTTATCCTACGAGCAGTACTTC. The chain is built from TRBV13 and TRBJ2-7; no reliable D call. The ends were cut back, 1 base at V and 1 base at J, with 14 bases in the middle. The CDR3 loop spans 16 amino acids. Looked up from germline, CDR1 is PRHDT and CDR2 is FYEKMQ (reference sequence).

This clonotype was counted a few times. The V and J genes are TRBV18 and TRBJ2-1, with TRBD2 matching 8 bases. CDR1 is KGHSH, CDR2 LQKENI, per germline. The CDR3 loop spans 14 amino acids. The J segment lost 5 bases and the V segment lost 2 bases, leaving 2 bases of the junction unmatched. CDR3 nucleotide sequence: TGTGCCAGCTCACCAGGCGGGGGGCACAATGAGCAGTTCTTC. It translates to CASSPGGGHNEQFF.

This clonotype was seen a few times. CDR3 amino acids: CASSLEPSSYEQYF. For the CDR3, the DNA is TGTGCCAGCAGCTTGGAACCGAGCTCCTACGAGCAGTACTTC. V usage is TRBV5-4 and J usage is TRBJ2-7; D not resolved. The CDR3 contains 14 residues. Per germline, CDR1 SGHNT and CDR2 YYREEE (reference sequence). V lost 0 bases and J lost 0, with 7 bases in between.

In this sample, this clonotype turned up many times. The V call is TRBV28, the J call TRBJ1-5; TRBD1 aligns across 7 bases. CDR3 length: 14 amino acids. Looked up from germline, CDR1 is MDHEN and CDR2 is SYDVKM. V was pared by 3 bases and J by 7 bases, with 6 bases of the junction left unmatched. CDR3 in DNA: TGTGCCAGCAGTTTGCCACAGGGGCGGCAGCCCCAGCATTTT. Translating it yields CASSLPQGRQPQHF.

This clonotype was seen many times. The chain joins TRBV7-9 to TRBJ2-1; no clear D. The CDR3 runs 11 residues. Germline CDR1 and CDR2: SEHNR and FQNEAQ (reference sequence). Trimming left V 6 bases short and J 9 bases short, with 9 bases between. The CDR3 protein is CASSPSSEQFF. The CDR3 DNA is TGTGCCAGCAGTCCGAGTAGTGAGCAGTTCTTC.

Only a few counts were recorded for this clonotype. In DNA form, the CDR3 reads TGTGCCAGCAGCTTAGAGGCAGGGCCACCCTACAATGAGCAGTTCTTC. Protein: CASSLEAGPPYNEQFF. The chain links TRBV11-1 to TRBJ2-1; a possible D gene is TRBD1 (5 bases). V was shortened by 1 base and J by 2 bases, with 12 bases between the two germline ends. CDR3 length equals 16 residues. Germline CDR1 SGHAT, CDR2 FQDESV (reference sequence).

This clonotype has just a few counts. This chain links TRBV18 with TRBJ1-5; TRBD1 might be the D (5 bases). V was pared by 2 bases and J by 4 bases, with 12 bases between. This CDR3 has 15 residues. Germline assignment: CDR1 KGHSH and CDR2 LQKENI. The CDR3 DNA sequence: TGTGCCAGCTCACCAAACGGGACCTATAATCAGCCCCAGCATTTT. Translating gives CASSPNGTYNQPQHF.